This TCR beta chain was sequenced during a study of PD-1 blockade in mismatch repair-deficient tumors (dated by TCRdb to the late 2010s). Looking at the study overall: The trial enrolled 85 to 100 consecutive patients with 11 to 12 mismatch repair-deficient cancer types between September 2013 and September 2016, all previously treated and progressing. Deep sequencing of TCR CDR3 regions was used to track tumor-associated T cell clones in peripheral blood of patients responding to PD-1 blockade.

Paper-wide results and their limitations: Tumor-resident clones, often undetectable in blood before treatment, expanded rapidly after pembrolizumab and then contracted, generally before radiologic responses. Clonal expansion was elicited by three of the seven peptides, yielding more than 140 unique blood TCRs of which seven were also found in tumor, and every positive peptide was derived from frameshift mutations.

To prepare the library, the immunoSEQ multiplex PCR assay was applied. The paper's processing steps were these. A clone was classified as neoantigen-specific if the clone expanded significantly in response to the relevant peptide and did not expand significantly in response to any other peptide tested. TCRdb took over this immuneACCESS table, retaining in-frame rearrangements with V and J assigned. Such tables are incomplete; in checked studies, under half of the missing clones stem from an unresolved V gene, and the remainder is unexplained. V, J and clone size are taken as reported in that table, and D and trimming were inferred from the DNA itself. In all, the sample holds roughly 13,000 clones, and about 85% of those were seen once. The top ten clonotypes cover more than 20% of the sample. The V end gives up 1 base and the J end 0 bases, leaving 2 bases in the junction not matched to a gene. Taken from cysteine to phenylalanine, the CDR3 has 16 residues. Only the CDR3 portion is preserved as DNA: 48 bases, with reading frame beginning at the first base. CDR1 SEHNR and CDR2 FQNEAQ are derived from the germline V gene (reference sequence).

On this clone itself: The antigen it recognizes is unknown. The input lacks base qualities; no much larger clone sits a single base away.

This specimen's time point label, interpreted: approximately nine-day in vitro stimulation with candidate neoantigen peptide 4. Mismatch repair deficiency was established in every enrolled patient by polymerase chain reaction or immunohistochemistry. A few patients who responded to pembrolizumab therapy underwent TCR sequencing. Each of several ELISpot-reactive candidate neoantigen peptides was used in an approximately ten-day in vitro stimulation prior to TCR sequencing. A control culture lacking peptide was run in an identical manner and was used as the baseline for calculation of clone fold changes. In the phase II trial, pembrolizumab PD-1 blockade was tested prospectively in advanced mismatch repair-deficient cancers, no matter which tissue of origin the cancers came from.

This sequence originates from an adult with mismatch repair-deficient cancer. The chain is assembled from TRBV7-9 and TRBJ2-1; 8 bases in the junction line up with TRBD1. Source: cells cultured in vitro, taken from a patient treated with pembrolizumab. The CDR3: CASSLVTGGSYNEQFF. At the DNA level, the sequence is TGTGCCAGCAGCTTAGTAACAGGGGGCTCCTACAATGAGCAGTTCTTC.